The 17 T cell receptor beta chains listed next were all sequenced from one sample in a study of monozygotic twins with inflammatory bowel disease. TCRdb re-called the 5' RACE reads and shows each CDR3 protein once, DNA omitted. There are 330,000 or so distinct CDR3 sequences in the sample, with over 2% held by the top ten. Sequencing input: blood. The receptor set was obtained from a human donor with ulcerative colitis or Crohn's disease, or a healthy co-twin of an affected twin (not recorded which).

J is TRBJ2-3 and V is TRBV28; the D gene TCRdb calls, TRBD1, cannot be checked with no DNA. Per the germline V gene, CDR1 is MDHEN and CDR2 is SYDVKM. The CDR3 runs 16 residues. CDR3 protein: CASSPTTGRSTDTQYF.

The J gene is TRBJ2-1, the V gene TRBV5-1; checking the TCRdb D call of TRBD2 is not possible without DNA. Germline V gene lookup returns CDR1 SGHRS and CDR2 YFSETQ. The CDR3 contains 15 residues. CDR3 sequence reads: CASSAGLAGYNEQFF.

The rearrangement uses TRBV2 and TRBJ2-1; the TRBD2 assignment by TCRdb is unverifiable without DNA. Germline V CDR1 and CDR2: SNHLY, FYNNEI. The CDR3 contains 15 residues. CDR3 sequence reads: CASSVGLAGYNEQFF. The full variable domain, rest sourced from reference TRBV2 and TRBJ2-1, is EPEVTQTPSHQVTQMGQEVILRCVPISNHLYFYWYRQILGQKVEFLVSFYNNEISEKSEIFDDQFSVERPDGSNFTLKIRSTKLEDSAMYFCASSVGLAGYNEQFFGPGTRLTVL.

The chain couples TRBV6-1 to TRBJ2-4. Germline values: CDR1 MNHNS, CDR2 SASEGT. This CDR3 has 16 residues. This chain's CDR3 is CASSEAASGAKNMQYF.

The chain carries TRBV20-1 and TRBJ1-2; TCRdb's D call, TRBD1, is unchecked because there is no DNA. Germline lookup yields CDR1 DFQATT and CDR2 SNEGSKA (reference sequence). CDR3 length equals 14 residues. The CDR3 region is CSASLTQGSNGYTF.

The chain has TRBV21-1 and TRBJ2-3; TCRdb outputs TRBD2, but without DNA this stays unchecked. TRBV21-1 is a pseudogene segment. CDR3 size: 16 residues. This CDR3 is CASSTGLAGDADTQYF.

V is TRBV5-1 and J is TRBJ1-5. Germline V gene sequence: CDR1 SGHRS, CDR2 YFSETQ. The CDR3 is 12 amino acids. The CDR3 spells CASSLANQPQHF.

CDR3 loop: CASSFGPRDEQYF. This chain joins TRBV27 and TRBJ2-7; absent DNA, TCRdb's TRBD2 call cannot be checked. The germline V gene has CDR1 MNHEY and CDR2 SMNVEV (reference sequence). The CDR3 covers 13 residues.

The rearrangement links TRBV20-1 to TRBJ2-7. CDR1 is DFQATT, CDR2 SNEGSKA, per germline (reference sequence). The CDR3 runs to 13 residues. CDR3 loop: CSARDGESYEQYF.

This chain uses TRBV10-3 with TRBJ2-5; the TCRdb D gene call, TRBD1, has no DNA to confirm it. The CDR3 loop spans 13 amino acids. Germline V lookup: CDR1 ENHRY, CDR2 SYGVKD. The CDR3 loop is CANSGGWLETQYF.

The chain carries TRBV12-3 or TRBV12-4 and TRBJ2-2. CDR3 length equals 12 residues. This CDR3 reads CASRSNTGELFF.

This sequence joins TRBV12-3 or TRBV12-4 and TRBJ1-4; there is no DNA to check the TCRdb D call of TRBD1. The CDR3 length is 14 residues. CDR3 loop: CASSSDRVREKLFF.

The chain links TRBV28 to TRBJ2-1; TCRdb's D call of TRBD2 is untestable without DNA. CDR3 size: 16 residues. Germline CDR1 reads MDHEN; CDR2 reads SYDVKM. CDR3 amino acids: CASLAGGESSYNEQFF.

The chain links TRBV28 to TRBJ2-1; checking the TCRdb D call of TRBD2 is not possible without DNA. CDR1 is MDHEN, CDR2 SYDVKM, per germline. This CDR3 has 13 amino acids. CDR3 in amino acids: CATLGGWGNEQFF.

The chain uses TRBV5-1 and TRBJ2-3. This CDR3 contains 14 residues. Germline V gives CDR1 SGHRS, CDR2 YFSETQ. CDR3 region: CASSVRTSTDTQYF.

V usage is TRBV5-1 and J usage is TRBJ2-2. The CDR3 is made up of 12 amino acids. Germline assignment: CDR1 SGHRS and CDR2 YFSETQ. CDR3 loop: CASSLENGELFF. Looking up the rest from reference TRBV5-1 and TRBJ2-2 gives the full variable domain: KAGVTQTPRYLIKTRGQQVTLSCSPISGHRSVSWYQQTPGQGLQFLFEYFSETQRNKGNFPGRFSGRQFSNSRSEMNVSTLELGDSALYLCASSLENGELFFGEGSRLTVL.

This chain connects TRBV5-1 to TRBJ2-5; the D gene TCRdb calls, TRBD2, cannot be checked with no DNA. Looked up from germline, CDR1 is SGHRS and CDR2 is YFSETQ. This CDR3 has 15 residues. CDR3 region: CASSFGGAAGETQYF.